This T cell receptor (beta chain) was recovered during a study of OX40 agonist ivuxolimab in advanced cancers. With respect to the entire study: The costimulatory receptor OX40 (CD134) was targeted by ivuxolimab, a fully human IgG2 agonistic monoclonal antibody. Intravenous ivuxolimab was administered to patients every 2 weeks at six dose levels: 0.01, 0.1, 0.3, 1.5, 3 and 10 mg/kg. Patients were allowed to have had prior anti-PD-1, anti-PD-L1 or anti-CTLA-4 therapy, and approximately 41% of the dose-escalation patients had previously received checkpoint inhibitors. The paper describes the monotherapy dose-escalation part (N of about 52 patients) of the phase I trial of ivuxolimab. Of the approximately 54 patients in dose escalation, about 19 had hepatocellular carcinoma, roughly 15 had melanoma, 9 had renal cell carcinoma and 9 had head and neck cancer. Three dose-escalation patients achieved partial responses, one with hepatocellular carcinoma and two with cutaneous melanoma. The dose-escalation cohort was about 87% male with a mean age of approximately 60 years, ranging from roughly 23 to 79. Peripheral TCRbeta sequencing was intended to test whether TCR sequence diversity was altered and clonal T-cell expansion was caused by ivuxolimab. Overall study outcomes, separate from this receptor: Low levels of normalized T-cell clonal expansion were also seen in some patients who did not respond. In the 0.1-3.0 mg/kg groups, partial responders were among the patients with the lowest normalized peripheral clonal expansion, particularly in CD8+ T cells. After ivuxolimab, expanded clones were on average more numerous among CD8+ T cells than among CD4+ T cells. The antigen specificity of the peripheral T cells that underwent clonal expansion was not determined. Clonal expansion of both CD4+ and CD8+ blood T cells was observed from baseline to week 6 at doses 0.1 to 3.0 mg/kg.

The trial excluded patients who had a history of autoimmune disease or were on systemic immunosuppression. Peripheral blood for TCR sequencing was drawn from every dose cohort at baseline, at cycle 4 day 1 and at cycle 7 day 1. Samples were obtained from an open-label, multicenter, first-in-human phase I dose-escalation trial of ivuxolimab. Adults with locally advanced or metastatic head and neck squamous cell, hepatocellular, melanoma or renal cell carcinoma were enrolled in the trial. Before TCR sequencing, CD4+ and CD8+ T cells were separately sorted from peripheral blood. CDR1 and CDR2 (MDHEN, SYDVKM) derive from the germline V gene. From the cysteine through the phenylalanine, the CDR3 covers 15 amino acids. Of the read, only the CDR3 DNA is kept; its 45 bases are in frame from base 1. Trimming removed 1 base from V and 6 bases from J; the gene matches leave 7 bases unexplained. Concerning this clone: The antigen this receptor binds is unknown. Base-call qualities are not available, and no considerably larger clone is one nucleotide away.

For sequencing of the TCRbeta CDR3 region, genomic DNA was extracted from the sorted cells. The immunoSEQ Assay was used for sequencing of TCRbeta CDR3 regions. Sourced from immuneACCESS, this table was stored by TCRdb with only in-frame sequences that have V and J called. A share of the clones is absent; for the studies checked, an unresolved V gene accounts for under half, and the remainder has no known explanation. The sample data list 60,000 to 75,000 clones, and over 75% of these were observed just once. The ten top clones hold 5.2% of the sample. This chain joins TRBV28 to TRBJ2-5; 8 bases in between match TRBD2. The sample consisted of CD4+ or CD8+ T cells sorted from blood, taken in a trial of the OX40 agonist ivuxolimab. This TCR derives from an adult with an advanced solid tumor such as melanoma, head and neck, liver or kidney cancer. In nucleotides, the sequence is TGTGCCAGCAGTTTATTAGCGGGGTCTGGAAAGACCCAGTACTTC. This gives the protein CASSLLAGSGKTQYF.